Included here is one T cell receptor (beta chain) sequence, with context. The antigen is unknown. Treatment specified: approximately 11-day PBMC culture with coronavirus spike peptide pools or control peptides (ViraFEST assay). PBMCs were cultured at two million per well with 9.5 to 10 IU/ml IL-2 and 9.5 to 10 ug/ml peptide pools. The study sequenced cultured CD4+ T cell DNA using the Oncomine TCR Beta short-read assay. From cultured CD4+ T cells, genomic DNA was extracted. Via MiXCR, TCRdb re-called the PCR reads, giving one row per CDR3 protein. This table holds over 3,500 distinct CDR3 sequences, about 27% found once. These data belong to a study of vaccination and CD4 T cells after COVID-19. For the study at large: The post-COVID samples were taken a median around 100 days after diagnosis, anywhere from 35 to 161. Study results and limitations: SARS-CoV-2-reactive clonotype medians increased from about 20 to 38, not significantly.

The source of this sequence is a human donor who had recovered from COVID-19. Sequenced input: CD4+ T cells from blood, cultured in vitro.

This CDR3 reads CASSCGGAQETQYF. The CDR3, as DNA: TGTGCCAGCAGTTGCGGGGGGGCTCAAGAGACCCAGTACTTC. This rearrangement joins TRBV6-2 or TRBV6-3 to TRBJ2-5; 9 nucleotides agree with TRBD2. This CDR3 region has 14 residues. The germline V gene encodes CDR1 MNHEY and CDR2 SVGEGT. V trimming: 4 bases; J trimming: 2 bases; junction bases outside the gene matches: 2.